These T cell receptor beta chains were read from a single sample in a study of blood T cell repertoires in COVID-19. Using immunoSEQ multiplex PCR, the repertoire was profiled, and TCRdb retains in-frame clones only, with some absent. The sample holds around 150,000 clones, 85% seen once. The sequenced material came from peripheral blood. Receptor source: a human donor with acute or convalescent COVID-19. The donor label of this sample is uncertain. The CDR3 runs from the conserved cysteine through the conserved F or W. The D gene is left open where the match is weak. Where a row states a size, it is once, few, many or the class of an expanded clone; other rows omit it.

d_call | j_call | v_call | clone_size | cdr3_nt | cdr3_aa
TRBD1 | TRBJ1-2 | TRBV7-2 | - | TGTGCCAGCAGCCGTAGGGACAGGGGGCTGCTAGGCTATGGCTACACCTTC | CASSRRDRGLLGYGYTF
- | TRBJ1-6 | TRBV6-2/TRBV6-3 | - | TGTGCCAGCAGTTACTCGGGCAGGTCTAATTCACCCCTCCACTTT | CASSYSGRSNSPLHF
TRBD1 | TRBJ1-3 | TRBV6-5 | - | TGTGCCAGCAGACTTCAGGGGGCAGGGGACACCATATATTTT | CASRLQGAGDTIYF
TRBD1 | TRBJ1-1 | TRBV4-1 | - | TGCGCCAGCAGCCGAAACAGGGGGATGAACACTGAAGCTTTCTTT | CASSRNRGMNTEAFF
- | TRBJ2-1 | TRBV9 | - | TGTGCCAGCAGCCCCGTGCACAGGGAAGGAGAGCAGTTCTTC | CASSPVHREGEQFF
- | TRBJ2-3 | TRBV6-5 | once | TGTGCCAGCAGTTCCCTAGGTATCGGCACAGATACGCAGTATTTT | CASSSLGIGTDTQYF
- | TRBJ1-2 | TRBV5-6 | - | TGTGCCAGCAGCTTGACGGGGGGGACTAACTATGGCTACACCTTC | CASSLTGGTNYGYTF
TRBD1 | TRBJ1-5 | TRBV2 | once | TGTGCCAGCAGTGCGGACAGGGGGCGCGGGCAGCCCCAGCATTTT | CASSADRGRGQPQHF
TRBD1 | TRBJ1-1 | TRBV5-1 | - | TGCGCCAGCAGCTTACGGACAGGGGGCGGAGGGGAGGCTTTCTTT | CASSLRTGGGGEAFF
- | TRBJ1-6 | TRBV5-1 | - | TGCGCCAGCAGCTTGTCTGGGAGGGAGGATTCACCCCTCCACTTT | CASSLSGREDSPLHF
TRBD2 | TRBJ2-5 | TRBV6-2/TRBV6-3 | once | TGTGCCAGCAGTTCCGGACTAGCGGGGGGAGAGACCCAGTACTTC | CASSSGLAGGETQYF
- | TRBJ2-3 | TRBV6-5 | - | TGTGCCAGCAGCCCAGGACGGGGAAACACAGATACGCAGTATTTT | CASSPGRGNTDTQYF
TRBD2 | TRBJ2-5 | TRBV5-4 | once | TGTGCCAGCAGCCCGGGACTAGCGGGGGGACAAGAGACCCAGTACTTC | CASSPGLAGGQETQYF
TRBD2 | TRBJ2-3 | TRBV19 | - | TGTGCCAGTAGTATAGGGTCCGGGAGGGTCCGGACAGATACGCAGTATTTT | CASSIGSGRVRTDTQYF
- | TRBJ2-3 | TRBV7-2 | once | TGTGCCAGCAGCTTATCGGCGGGGAGGAGCACAGATACGCAGTATTTT | CASSLSAGRSTDTQYF
- | TRBJ2-1 | TRBV5-8 | - | TGTGCCAGCAGCCCACCTTGGGGCAAGGGATCCTACAATGAGCAGTTCTTC | CASSPPWGKGSYNEQFF
TRBD1 | TRBJ1-1 | TRBV3-1/TRBV3-2 | - | TGTGCCAGCAGCCAAGAAAGTCACGGGACAGGGGCCGCTGAAGCTTTCTTT | CASSQESHGTGAAEAFF
- | TRBJ2-3 | TRBV3-1/TRBV3-2 | - | TGTGCCAGCAGCCAAGACCCGAGCGGTTATAGCACAGATACGCAGTATTTT | CASSQDPSGYSTDTQYF
TRBD1 | TRBJ1-6 | TRBV5-1 | once | TGCGCCAGCAGCTTGTCGTGGGACAGGCCGAATTCACCCCTCCACTTT | CASSLSWDRPNSPLHF
- | TRBJ1-2 | TRBV7-6 | - | TGTGCCAGCAGCTTAACCCGGGAGGGGCACTATGGCTACACCTTC | CASSLTREGHYGYTF
- | TRBJ1-1 | TRBV5-1 | - | TGCGCCAGCAGCTTGGAGCCAGGGCGATCAGCTGAAGCTTTCTTT | CASSLEPGRSAEAFF
- | TRBJ2-1 | TRBV12-3/TRBV12-4 | - | TGTGCCAGCAGTTTAGGCAGGGTGGGTGAGCAGTTCTTC | CASSLGRVGEQFF
TRBD1 | TRBJ1-1 | TRBV5-1 | - | TGCGCCAGCAGCGCAGGGACAGGGACTGAAGCTTTCTTT | CASSAGTGTEAFF
- | TRBJ1-1 | TRBV29-1 | - | TGCAGCGTTGAGGAGAGTCTGAACACTGAAGCTTTCTTT | CSVEESLNTEAFF
TRBD1 | TRBJ1-5 | TRBV18 | - | TGTGCCTCAACGGGGGACAGAGGGAATCAGCCCCAGCATTTT | CASTGDRGNQPQHF
TRBD1 | TRBJ1-1 | TRBV19 | once | TGTGCCAGTAGTATTCGGACAGGGGGCGGGACTGAAGCTTTCTTT | CASSIRTGGGTEAFF
TRBD1 | TRBJ2-3 | TRBV24-1 | - | TGTGCCACCAGTCGCGGACAGGGGCTGACAGATACGCAGTATTTT | CATSRGQGLTDTQYF
- | TRBJ1-4 | TRBV3-1/TRBV3-2 | - | TGTGCCACAGGGGCAGGGAATGAAAAACTGTTTTTT | CATGAGNEKLFF
TRBD1 | TRBJ1-1 | TRBV2 | few | TGTGCCAGCAGAATACAGGGGGCGAGGGCTTTCTTT | CASRIQGARAFF
TRBD2 | TRBJ2-1 | TRBV6-2/TRBV6-3 | - | TGTGCCAGCAGTTACCCCATAACTAGCGGGGTGGGGAATGAGCAGTTCTTC | CASSYPITSGVGNEQFF
TRBD1 | TRBJ2-1 | TRBV7-4 | once | TGTGCCAGCAGCTTAGAGACAGGGTGGAATGAGCAGTTCTTC | CASSLETGWNEQFF
- | TRBJ2-1 | TRBV6-2/TRBV6-3 | - | TGTGCCAGCAGTTACCCGGCAAGAGGGCACAATGAGCAGTTCTTC | CASSYPARGHNEQFF
TRBD1 | TRBJ1-6 | TRBV27 | - | TGTGCCAGCGGGACCGGGACAGGGAATCTAGGCAATTCACCCCTCCACTTT | CASGTGTGNLGNSPLHF
TRBD1 | TRBJ1-1 | TRBV18 | - | TGTGCCAGCTCACCTTTCTCGGGACAGGGGAGAATGAACACTGAAGCTTTCTTT | CASSPFSGQGRMNTEAFF
- | TRBJ1-3 | TRBV11-1 | once | TGTGCCAGCAGCCTCCCTGGAAACACCATATATTTT | CASSLPGNTIYF
- | TRBJ2-1 | TRBV30 | - | TGTGCCTGGAAGTGGGGGCGATCCTACAATGAGCAGTTCTTC | CAWKWGRSYNEQFF
- | TRBJ2-7 | TRBV19 | - | TGTGCCAGTAGTAGGGGCAGCCGAGGATCCTACGAGCAGTACTTC | CASSRGSRGSYEQYF
- | TRBJ1-5 | TRBV28 | once | TGTGCCAGCAGTTTATACACACTGACAGGACGGGGCAATCAGCCCCAGCATTTT | CASSLYTLTGRGNQPQHF
- | TRBJ2-5 | TRBV9 | - | TGTGCCAGCAGCGTAGATGTAGGGGGGGGCATCCGGGAGACCCAGTACTTC | CASSVDVGGGIRETQYF
TRBD1 | TRBJ1-6 | TRBV5-1 | - | TGCGCCAGCAGCTTCGGGACAGGGCCCTCACCCCTCCACTTT | CASSFGTGPSPLHF
- | TRBJ1-6 | TRBV16 | - | TGTGCCAGCAGCCAAGAGCTGAATTCACCCCTCCACTTT | CASSQELNSPLHF